This T cell receptor beta chain was documented in a study of neurological immune-mediated disorders. TCRdb recomputed calls from the 5' RACE reads with MiXCR, one row per CDR3 protein. The table shows 80,000 to 85,000 distinct CDR3 sequences, with roughly 2.6% occurring only once. Study-level results: A possible signature was seen in one related-CDR3 cluster, into which phylogenetic grouping placed the repertoires of 18 of 34 multiple sclerosis patients. Clinical features showed no association with the multiple sclerosis repertoire cluster, and MRI features showed none either. The most TCR clonal expansion was seen in HTLV-1-associated myelopathy, whereas the least was seen in multiple sclerosis, below the level in healthy controls.

This CDR3 spans 11 amino acids. CDR1 is ENHRY, CDR2 SYGVKD, per germline. Between the trimmed V and J ends, which lost 3 bases and 6 bases, there was a span of 4 bases. This clonotype appeared many times. Its specificity is unknown. The genes are TRBV10-3 and TRBJ2-3; the D is unclear. The TCR was taken from a young woman with multiple sclerosis. What was sequenced was PBMCs. This CDR3 is CAISETDTQYF. The CDR3, as DNA: TGTGCCATCAGTGAAACTGATACGCAGTATTTT.